This TCR beta chain was recovered during a study of T cell responses to AZD1222 COVID-19 vaccine. Trimming stripped 7 bases from V and 11 bases from J, with 17 bases between. The germline gives CDR1 LNHDA, CDR2 SQIVND (reference sequence). CDR3 size: 12 residues. Of note for this clone: The antigen is not known.

Repertoires were generated with immunoSEQ multiplex PCR, while TCRdb's copy carries only in-frame clones and drops some. The data show some 160,000 clones, with approximately 93% seen just once and about 1% held by the top ten. Study findings and constraints: Baseline serology detected seropositivity in only six AZD1222 recipients. At 160-218 and 743-854, vaccine-associated CD4 TCRs were dominant, and they spanned spike. No repertoire was sampled before or during the peak T cell response, only after it.

The rearrangement uses TRBV19 and TRBJ1-1; tentative D call: TRBD1 (5 bases). The sample consisted of peripheral blood, taken on day 0 of AZD1222 vaccination. The origin of this receptor is an adult in good health. CDR3 nucleotides: TGTGCCAGTACAGGGACCCCACTTGGGGCTTTCTTT. This encodes CASTGTPLGAFF.